These 5 T cell receptor beta chains originate from one sample sequenced in a study of T cell responses to AZD1222 COVID-19 vaccine. Generated by immunoSEQ multiplex PCR, the TCRdb table keeps only in-frame clones and is missing some. This sample carries some 39,000 clones, 90% of them seen once, and the ten largest clones take about two fifths. The specimen was peripheral blood, collected 28 days after the second AZD1222 dose. The receptor set was obtained from an adult who received the AZD1222 COVID-19 vaccine.

This clone has just one count. The V call is TRBV5-4, the J call TRBJ2-7, with 7 nucleotides matching TRBD2. The trim removed 1 base at V and 3 bases at J, leaving 1 base unmatched. The CDR3 extends over 13 amino acids. Germline loops: CDR1 SGHNT, CDR2 YYREEE (reference sequence). The CDR3 DNA reads as TGTGCCAGCAGCTTGCCTAGCGGCTACGAGCAGTACTTC. Amino acid sequence: CASSLPSGYEQYF.

This chain uses TRBV29-1 with TRBJ1-1; D might be TRBD1 (6 bases). The V gene lost 8 bases and the J gene lost 3 bases, with 16 bases spanning the gap. From germline, CDR1 is SQVTM and CDR2 ANQGSEA. This CDR3 is built from 13 residues. The CDR3 DNA follows: TGCAGCCATAGGGCAGGGGCTTACACTGAAGCTTTCTTT. Its translation: CSHRAGAYTEAFF.

J is TRBJ1-4 and V is TRBV6-5, with 7 positions matching TRBD1. V gave up 5 bases and J gave up 4 bases; unmatched junction bases: 4. The CDR3 contains 14 residues. CDR1 and CDR2 from the germline V gene are MNHEY and SVGAGI. CDR3 DNA: TGTGCCAGCAGTCTCGGGACAGATAATGAAAAACTGTTTTTT. This translates into CASSLGTDNEKLFF.

This clone came up once. This chain joins TRBV6-1 and TRBJ2-2; no definite D call. The V end lost 0 bases, the J end lost 1 base, and 9 bases lay between the germline ends. Germline V lookup: CDR1 MNHNS, CDR2 SASEGT. This CDR3 is 16 amino acids long. DNA for the CDR3: TGTGCCAGCAGTGAAGCGCCCGCCCGGAACACCGGGGAGCTGTTTTTT. Translation: CASSEAPARNTGELFF.

This sequence joins TRBV23-1 and TRBJ1-1; no firm D call. TRBV23-1 is sorted into the ORF group, with uncertain function. This CDR3 is 19 amino acids long. The V gene lost 3 bases and the J gene lost 2 bases, with 25 bases spanning the gap. Written as DNA, the CDR3 is TGCGCCAGCAGTCACCCCCCGCCCACAGAAGGACGGATAAACACTGAAGCTTTCTTT. Its protein is CASSHPPPTEGRINTEAFF.